The 32 T cell receptor beta chains below were found in one sample sequenced in a study of tumor and adjacent non-tumor tissue in lung cancer. RNA was extracted from bulk tissue without any cell sorting. TCRbeta libraries were built with three rounds of nested PCR, modified from ARM-PCR. Each CDR3 protein gets one entry after TCRdb re-called the multiplex PCR reads with MiXCR. The table lists about 200,000 distinct CDR3 sequences, over 55% of them singletons. Sequenced material: lung tumor tissue. The receptors come from a man in his 60s with non-small cell lung cancer.

This clonotype was recorded a few times. The chain combines TRBV4-3 with TRBJ2-1; D not certain. Germline lookup yields CDR1 LGHNA and CDR2 YSLEER. The CDR3 length is 11 residues. Trimming stripped 6 bases from V and 11 bases from J, with 11 bases between. The chain's CDR3 is CASSPPLKQFF. CDR3 bases: TGCGCCAGCAGTCCTCCCCTTAAGCAGTTCTTC.

Notes on this clonotype: The junction shows a germline mismatch at one end, possibly a read error. The chain links TRBV28 to TRBJ1-5; no definite D call. This CDR3 is 15 amino acids long. The germline V gene has CDR1 MDHEN and CDR2 SYDVKM. The CDR3 is CASSPSGNSDQTQHF. CDR3 bases: TGTGCCAGCAGTCCCTCGGGAAATAGCGATCAGACCCAACATTTT.

As to this clonotype: This may stem from a read error, because a much larger clone lies one nucleotide away. The rearrangement links TRBV20-1 to TRBJ2-3; TRBD1 aligns across 9 bases. The CDR3 loop spans 14 amino acids. The V gene's germline CDR1 is DFQATT and CDR2 SNEGSKA (reference sequence). J was trimmed by 5 bases and V by 6 bases; bases with no gene match: 9. Written as DNA, the CDR3 is TGCAGTGCCGTTGACAGGGGGGGCATAGATACGCAGTATTTT. As protein: CSAVDRGGIDTQYF.

This clonotype was found a few times. One junction end does not reproduce the germline sequence, and a read error may be involved. As DNA, the CDR3 is TGTGCCAGCAGGGAAGAAAAACTGTTTTTT. It translates to CASREEKLFF. The V and J genes are TRBV6-1 and TRBJ1-4; the D is unclear. CDR1 is MNHNS, CDR2 SASEGT, per germline. This CDR3 comprises 10 residues.

CDR3 sequence reads: CTNSIDRRFEAFF. DNA for the CDR3: TGTACCAACAGCATAGACCGGCGGTTTGAAGCTTTCTTT. This rearrangement joins TRBV11-3 to TRBJ1-1; D is undetermined. Looked up from germline, CDR1 is SGHNT and CDR2 is YENEEA. The CDR3 runs to 13 residues.

The chain employs TRBV5-1 and TRBJ1-4; D is ambiguous. The V end was cut by 3 bases, the J end by 7 bases, with 7 bases between. The CDR3 is made up of 12 amino acids. The V gene's germline CDR1 is SGHRS and CDR2 YFSETQ. CDR3 in DNA: TGCGCCAGCAGCTCGGACGGTGAAAAACTGTTTTTT. This codes for CASSSDGEKLFF.

V usage is TRBV6-2 or TRBV6-3 and J usage is TRBJ2-5, with D possibly matching TRBD1 (6 bases). Trimming took 6 bases from V and 4 from J, leaving 15 bases between them. The CDR3 has 14 amino acids. Germline V gene lookup returns CDR1 MNHEY and CDR2 SVGEGT. In DNA, the CDR3 is TGTGCCAGCAGACAGGGCGTGAATTTAGAGACCCAGTACTTC. This translates into CASRQGVNLETQYF.

This clonotype came up many times. The chain carries TRBV11-2 and TRBJ1-4; D might be TRBD1 (5 bases). The CDR3 covers 14 residues. Germline-derived CDR1 and CDR2 are SGHAT and FQNNGV. V was shortened by 5 bases and J by 4 bases, with 11 bases between the two germline ends. For the CDR3, the DNA is TGTGCCAGCAGCGTGGGACGGTTTAATGAAAAACTGTTTTTT. It yields the protein CASSVGRFNEKLFF.

V gene TRBV6-5 combines with J gene TRBJ2-7; D is undetermined. Germline V CDR1 and CDR2: MNHEY, SVGAGI. V lost 3 bases, J lost 10 bases, and 22 bases lay in between. The CDR3 loop spans 15 amino acids. The CDR3: CASSYLAGVSYKQYF. DNA for the CDR3: TGTGCCAGCAGTTATCTGGCAGGAGTCTCCTACAAACAGTACTTC.

With regard to this clonotype: A much more abundant neighbour one base away suggests this may be a read error. The chain links TRBV11-3 to TRBJ2-5; 7 bases map to TRBD1. The CDR3 runs to 13 residues. Germline CDR1 reads SGHNT; CDR2 reads YENEEA. CDR3 sequence: CTSRYTGEETQYF. CDR3 sequence (DNA): TGTACCAGCAGGTACACAGGGGAAGAGACCCAGTACTTC.

With regard to this clonotype: The junction shows a germline mismatch at one end, possibly a read error. The V call is TRBV11-2, the J call TRBJ2-3; possible D gene TRBD2, 6 bases. The CDR3 consists of 17 residues. Germline V gene data show CDR1 as SGHAT and CDR2 as FQNNGV. CDR3 protein: CASSWDYWRGVTDRQYF. The CDR3 DNA reads TGTGCCAGCAGCTGGGATTATTGGCGGGGTGTAACAGATAGGCAGTATTTT.

Concerning this clonotype: A junction end diverges from the germline sequence, so it may reflect a read error. The chain links TRBV6-2 or TRBV6-3 to TRBJ1-1; 7 bases match TRBD1. The germline V gene has CDR1 MNHEY and CDR2 SVGEGT. The length of the CDR3 is 15 residues. The CDR3 spells CASPTDREEKTDAFF. The CDR3 DNA sequence: TGTGCCAGCCCCACCGACAGGGAGGAAAAAACTGATGCTTTCTTT.

This chain links TRBV20-1 with TRBJ2-7, with D maybe TRBD1 (6 bases). CDR1 is DFQATT, CDR2 SNEGSKA, per germline (reference sequence). Trimming shortened V by 7 bases and J by 1 base, and 14 bases separated the two germline ends. This CDR3 is 13 amino acids long. The CDR3 sequence: CSVHREPSYEQYF. The CDR3 DNA reads as TGCAGTGTTCACAGGGAACCTTCCTACGAGCAGTACTTC.

The chain links TRBV20-1 to TRBJ1-3; D gene unclear. The germline V gene encodes CDR1 DFQATT and CDR2 SNEGSKA (reference sequence). The CDR3 contains 13 residues. V shed 7 bases and J shed 3 bases, with 13 bases lying between them. The CDR3 loop reads CSVPTIYGNTIYF. The DNA of the CDR3 is TGCAGTGTCCCGACTATCTATGGAAACACCATATATTTT.

As concerns this clonotype: The missing conserved phenylalanine or tryptophan at the end of this CDR3 makes a read error likely. The rearrangement links TRBV12-3 or TRBV12-4 to TRBJ2-3, with 7 positions matching TRBD2. The CDR3 length is 16 residues. The CDR3 reads CASRFRLAAPGDTQYL. CDR3 DNA sequence: TGCGCCAGCAGATTTCGGCTAGCGGCACCGGGAGATACGCAGTATTTA.

This clonotype was detected a few times. The chain is built from TRBV6-5 and TRBJ2-3, with 15 bases identical to TRBD2. The CDR3 extends over 15 amino acids. CDR1 is MNHEY and CDR2 is SVGAGI in the germline V gene. V lost 6 bases to trimming and J lost 3 bases; unmatched junction nucleotides: 1. The DNA of the CDR3 is TGTGCCAGCAGGGGACTAGCGGGAGGAACAGATACGCAGTATTTT. Its protein is CASRGLAGGTDTQYF.

Concerning this clonotype itself: A much larger clone is a single base away; this may be a read error. This chain connects TRBV6-2 or TRBV6-3 to TRBJ2-5; D might be TRBD1 (6 bases). The V and J ends lost 2 bases and 3 bases respectively, with 19 bases between them. The CDR3 sequence is 17 residues long. Germline V lookup: CDR1 MNHEY, CDR2 SVGEGT. Written as DNA, the CDR3 is TGTGCCAGCAGTTACAGGGAAGGGGGAGCAGGGGAAGAGACCCAGTACTTC. Protein sequence: CASSYREGGAGEETQYF.

For this clonotype: One junction end disagrees with the germline gene, perhaps due to a read error. The rearrangement joins TRBV4-1 to TRBJ1-3, with a possible D match to TRBD1 (6 bases). Looked up from germline, CDR1 is MGHRA and CDR2 is YSYEKL. The CDR3 totals 15 residues. The CDR3 loop reads CARSQSDRPGNTIYF. Here the CDR3 DNA reads TGCGCCAGGAGCCAATCAGACAGGCCTGGAAACACCATATATTTT.

Details on this clonotype: This may be a read error, as it is one base from a much larger clone. J is TRBJ2-3 and V is TRBV20-1; a possible D gene is TRBD2 (6 bases). V dropped 2 bases and J dropped 11 bases, with 17 bases sitting between them. Germline V gene lookup returns CDR1 DFQATT and CDR2 SNEGSKA (reference sequence). This CDR3 spans 13 amino acids. The CDR3 is CSARSARVREQYF. CDR3 nucleotide sequence: TGCAGTGCTAGATCCGCAAGGGTGCGGGAGCAGTATTTT.

The genes are TRBV18 and TRBJ2-2, with D uncertain. The CDR3 sequence is 12 residues long. CDR1 and CDR2 (germline): KGHSH, LQKENI. The V end was cut by 8 bases, the J end by 6 bases, with 10 bases between. CDR3 region: CASTKRSGELFF. The CDR3 region has the DNA TGTGCCAGCACAAAGAGGTCCGGGGAGCTGTTTTTT.

This clonotype appeared once. CDR3 nucleotides: TGTGCCAGCAGTTACGTTACTAACGGGAACAGGGACCAAGAGACCCAGTACTTC. Its translation: CASSYVTNGNRDQETQYF. The chain links TRBV6-2 or TRBV6-3 to TRBJ2-5; D possibly corresponds to TRBD1 (6 bases). V shed 2 bases and J shed 0 bases, with 19 bases lying between them. Germline V CDR1 and CDR2: MNHEY, SVGEGT. This CDR3 spans 18 amino acids.

This clonotype was counted between two and nine times. The junction shows a germline mismatch at one end, possibly a read error. CDR3 sequence (DNA): TGCAATGCTAGAAGTTACGGGGGTGCTAATGAAAAACTGTTTTTT. This translates into CNARSYGGANEKLFF. V is TRBV20-1 and J is TRBJ1-4; a weak D match, TRBD1 (5 bases). This CDR3 region has 15 residues. CDR1 DFQATT and CDR2 SNEGSKA come from the germline V gene (reference sequence).

This clonotype was observed a single time. The CDR3 spells CASSYPLQNTEAFF. CDR3 DNA: TGTGCCAGCAGTTACCCCCTACAGAACACTGAAGCTTTCTTT. The chain has TRBV6-5 and TRBJ1-1; D not certain. V dropped 2 bases and J dropped 1 base, with 8 bases sitting between them. The germline CDR1 and CDR2 sequences are MNHEY and SVGAGI. CDR3 length equals 14 residues.

Remarks on this clonotype: This could be a read error, since a much larger clone is one nucleotide away. The chain has TRBV24-1 and TRBJ2-5; D remains ambiguous. The CDR3 is 11 residues long. Germline V gives CDR1 KGHDR, CDR2 SFDVKD. Here the CDR3 reads CVTSIEETQYF. For the CDR3, the DNA is TGTGTCACCAGCATTGAGGAGACCCAGTACTTC.

This clonotype occurred a few times. The V and J genes are TRBV20-1 and TRBJ2-7; the D is unclear. Germline assignment: CDR1 DFQATT and CDR2 SNEGSKA (reference sequence). The CDR3 has 14 residues. V lost 6 bases and J lost 3, with 18 bases in between. The CDR3 DNA sequence: TGCAGTGCGCAAACTGACAAGGTCGGCTACGAGCAGTACTTC. The encoded protein is CSAQTDKVGYEQYF.

As regards this clonotype: This clone may be a read error of a much larger clone one base away. The rearrangement joins TRBV6-1 to TRBJ2-1; D is uncertain. In germline, CDR1 is MNHNS, CDR2 SASEGT. The CDR3 loop spans 15 amino acids. The CDR3 reads CACLNGVSSYNVQFF. CDR3 bases: TGTGCCTGCTTAAATGGGGTCAGCTCCTACAATGTGCAGTTCTTC.

The J gene is TRBJ1-5, the V gene TRBV28; the D is unclear. The CDR3 is 17 residues long. The germline gives CDR1 MDHEN, CDR2 SYDVKM. The V and J ends lost 2 bases and 2 bases respectively, with 16 bases between them. CDR3 protein: CASSLTGSRHGNQPQHF. CDR3 DNA sequence: TGTGCCAGCAGTTTAACGGGGTCAAGACATGGCAATCAGCCCCAGCATTTT.

Details on this clonotype: A much larger clonotype is one base distant, so this may be a read error. This chain joins TRBV12-3 or TRBV12-4 and TRBJ2-7; D perhaps matches TRBD1 (6 bases). This CDR3 region has 14 residues. Between the trimmed V and J ends, which lost 5 bases and 3 bases, there was a span of 14 bases. CDR3 sequence (DNA): TGTGCCAGCAGTCCAACAAGGGGGAACTACGAGCAGTACTTC. Translated: CASSPTRGNYEQYF.

A word on this clonotype: It may be a read error: a sequence one base away is much more abundant. V and J are TRBV20-1 and TRBJ2-3; D may correspond to TRBD1 or TRBD2 (5 bases each). Trimming left V 0 bases short and J 11 bases short, with 18 bases between. Germline assignment: CDR1 DFQATT and CDR2 SNEGSKA (reference sequence). The CDR3 is made up of 14 amino acids. The CDR3 DNA reads TGCAGTGCTAGAGACCTGCTAGTGGGACCGCGGCAGTATTTT. The encoded protein is CSARDLLVGPRQYF.

This clonotype was counted once. Possible read error: a much larger clone is one base away. V usage is TRBV6-6 and J usage is TRBJ2-3; TRBD1 is a possible D gene (6 bases). Deletions cut 5 bases from V and 2 bases from J, with 17 bases between. The CDR3 covers 16 residues. Germline loops: CDR1 MNHNY, CDR2 SVGAGI (reference sequence). In DNA form, the CDR3 reads TGTGCCAGCAGTACCCGGGACACCGAACTCACAGATACGCAGTATTTT. Amino acid sequence: CASSTRDTELTDTQYF.

A few counts support this clonotype. V and J are TRBV7-9 and TRBJ2-7; TRBD1 matches at 8 bases. CDR3 length: 15 residues. V dropped 4 bases and J dropped 2; count of bases not matched to a gene: 7. The germline CDR1 and CDR2 sequences are SEHNR and FQNEAQ (reference sequence). CDR3 sequence (DNA): TGTGCCAGCAGCTCACCCGGGACAGGTACCTACGAGCAGTACTTC. It is translated as CASSSPGTGTYEQYF.

Of note for this clonotype: A much larger clone lies one base from this, so it may be a read error. The gene calls are TRBV5-6 and TRBJ1-6, with TRBD1 matching 9 bases. CDR1 and CDR2 from the germline V gene are SGHDT and YYEEEE. The CDR3 extends over 15 amino acids. Losses at the gene ends were 4 bases for V and 9 bases for J; bases not matched to a gene: 8. CDR3 sequence: CASSRSDRGFSPLHF. CDR3 nucleotide sequence: TGTGCCAGCAGCCGATCGGACAGGGGTTTTTCACCCCTCCACTTT.